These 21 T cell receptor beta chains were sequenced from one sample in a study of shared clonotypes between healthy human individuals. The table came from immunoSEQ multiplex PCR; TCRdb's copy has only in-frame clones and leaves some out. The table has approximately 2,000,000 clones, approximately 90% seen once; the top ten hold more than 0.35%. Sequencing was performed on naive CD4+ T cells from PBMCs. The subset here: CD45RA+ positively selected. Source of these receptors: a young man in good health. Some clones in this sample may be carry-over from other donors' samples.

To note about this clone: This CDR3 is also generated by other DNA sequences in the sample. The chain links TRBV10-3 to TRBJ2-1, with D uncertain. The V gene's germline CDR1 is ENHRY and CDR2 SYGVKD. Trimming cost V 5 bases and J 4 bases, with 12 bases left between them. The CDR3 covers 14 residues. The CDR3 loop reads CAISTSGSYNEQFF. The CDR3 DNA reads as TGTGCCATCAGTACATCGGGCAGTTACAATGAGCAGTTCTTC.

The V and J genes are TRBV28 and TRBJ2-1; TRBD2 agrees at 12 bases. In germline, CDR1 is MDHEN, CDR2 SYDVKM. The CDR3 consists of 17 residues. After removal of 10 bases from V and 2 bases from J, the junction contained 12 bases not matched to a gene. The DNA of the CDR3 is TGTGCCACCCAGGGCCCGCGACTAGCGGGGGCCTACAATGAGCAGTTCTTC. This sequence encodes CATQGPRLAGAYNEQFF.

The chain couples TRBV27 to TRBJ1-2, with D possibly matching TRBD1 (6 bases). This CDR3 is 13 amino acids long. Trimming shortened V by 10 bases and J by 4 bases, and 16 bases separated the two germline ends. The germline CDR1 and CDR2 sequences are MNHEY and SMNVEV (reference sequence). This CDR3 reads CATRFRGGYGYTF. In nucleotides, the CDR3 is TGTGCCACCCGGTTCCGAGGGGGCTATGGCTACACCTTC.

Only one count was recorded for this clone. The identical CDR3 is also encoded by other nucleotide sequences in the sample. CDR3 sequence (DNA): TGCGCCAGCAGCCCCGGACTAGCGGGGGTCAATGAGCAGTTCTTC. Its protein product is CASSPGLAGVNEQFF. The rearrangement uses TRBV5-1 and TRBJ2-1, with 13 bases fitting TRBD2. There are 15 residues in the CDR3. The ends lost 4 bases at V and 6 bases at J; junction bases unmatched: 4. CDR1 is SGHRS, CDR2 YFSETQ, per germline.

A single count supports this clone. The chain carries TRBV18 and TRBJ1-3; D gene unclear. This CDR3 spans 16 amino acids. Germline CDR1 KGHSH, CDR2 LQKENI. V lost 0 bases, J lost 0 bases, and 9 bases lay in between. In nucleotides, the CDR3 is TGTGCCAGCTCACCACCCCAGCCCGGCTCTGGAAACACCATATATTTT. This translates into CASSPPQPGSGNTIYF.

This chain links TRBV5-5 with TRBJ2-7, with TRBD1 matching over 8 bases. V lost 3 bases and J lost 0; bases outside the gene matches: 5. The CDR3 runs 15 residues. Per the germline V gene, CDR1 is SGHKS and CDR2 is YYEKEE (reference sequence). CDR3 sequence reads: CASSYVTGDSYEQYF. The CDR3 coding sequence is TGTGCCAGCAGCTATGTGACAGGGGACTCCTACGAGCAGTACTTC.

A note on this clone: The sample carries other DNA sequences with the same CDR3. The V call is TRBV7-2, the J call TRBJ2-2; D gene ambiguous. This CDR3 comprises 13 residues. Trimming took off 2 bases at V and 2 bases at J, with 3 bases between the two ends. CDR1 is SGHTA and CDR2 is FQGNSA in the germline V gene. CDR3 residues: CASSLLNTGELFF. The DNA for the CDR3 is TGTGCCAGCAGCTTACTAAACACCGGGGAGCTGTTTTTT.

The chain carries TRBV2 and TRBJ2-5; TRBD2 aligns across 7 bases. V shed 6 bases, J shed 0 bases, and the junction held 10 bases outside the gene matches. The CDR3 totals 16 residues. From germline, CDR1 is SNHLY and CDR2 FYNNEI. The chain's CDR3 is CASSLTGLPYQETQYF. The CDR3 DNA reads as TGTGCCAGCAGCCTGACGGGACTACCGTACCAAGAGACCCAGTACTTC. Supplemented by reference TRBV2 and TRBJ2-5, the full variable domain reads EPEVTQTPSHQVTQMGQEVILRCVPISNHLYFYWYRQILGQKVEFLVSFYNNEISEKSEIFDDQFSVERPDGSNFTLKIRSTKLEDSAMYFCASSLTGLPYQETQYFGPGTRLLVL.

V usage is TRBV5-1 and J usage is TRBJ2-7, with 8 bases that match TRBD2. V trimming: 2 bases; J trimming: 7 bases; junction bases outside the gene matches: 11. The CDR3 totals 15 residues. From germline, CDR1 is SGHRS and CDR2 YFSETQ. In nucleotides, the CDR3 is TGCGCCAGCAGCTTCATAGCGGGATCGGGTTCGGAGCAGTACTTC. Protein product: CASSFIAGSGSEQYF.

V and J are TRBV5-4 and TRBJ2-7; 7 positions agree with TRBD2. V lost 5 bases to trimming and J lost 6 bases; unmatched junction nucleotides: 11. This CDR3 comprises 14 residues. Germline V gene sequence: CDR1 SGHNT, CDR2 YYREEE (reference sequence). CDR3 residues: CASSRPGTKREQYF. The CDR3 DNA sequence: TGTGCCAGCAGTCGCCCAGGGACTAAACGCGAGCAGTACTTC.

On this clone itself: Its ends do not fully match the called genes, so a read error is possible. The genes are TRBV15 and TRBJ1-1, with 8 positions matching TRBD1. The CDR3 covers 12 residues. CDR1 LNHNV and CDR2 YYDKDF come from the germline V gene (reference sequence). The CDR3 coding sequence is TGTGCCACCAGCAGAGCCCGGGACAGGCCGGTCTTT. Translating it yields CATSRARDRPVF.

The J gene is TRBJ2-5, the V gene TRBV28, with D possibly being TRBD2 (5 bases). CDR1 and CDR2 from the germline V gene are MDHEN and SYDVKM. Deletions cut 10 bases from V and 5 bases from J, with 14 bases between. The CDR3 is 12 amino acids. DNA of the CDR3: TGTGCCACCCATGGGAGTGGGGAGACCCAGTACTTC. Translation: CATHGSGETQYF.

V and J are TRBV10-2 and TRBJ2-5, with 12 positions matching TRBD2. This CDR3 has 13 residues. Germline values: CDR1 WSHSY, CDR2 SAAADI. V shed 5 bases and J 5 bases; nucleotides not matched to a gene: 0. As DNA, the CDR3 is TGCGCCAGCAGTCTAGCGGGGGGGGAGACCCAGTACTTC. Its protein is CASSLAGGETQYF.

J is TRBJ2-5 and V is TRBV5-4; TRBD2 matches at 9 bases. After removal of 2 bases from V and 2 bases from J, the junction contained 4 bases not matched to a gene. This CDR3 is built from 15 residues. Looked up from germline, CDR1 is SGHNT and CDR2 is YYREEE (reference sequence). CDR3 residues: CASSLRLAEQETQYF. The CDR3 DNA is TGTGCCAGCAGCTTAAGACTAGCGGAACAAGAGACCCAGTACTTC.

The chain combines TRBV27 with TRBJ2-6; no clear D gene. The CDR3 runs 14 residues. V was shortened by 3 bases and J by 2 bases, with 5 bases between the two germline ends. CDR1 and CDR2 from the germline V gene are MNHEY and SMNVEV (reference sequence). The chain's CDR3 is CASSFLAGANVLTF. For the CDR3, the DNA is TGTGCCAGCAGTTTTTTAGCTGGGGCCAACGTCCTGACTTTC. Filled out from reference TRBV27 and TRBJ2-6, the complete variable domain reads EAQVTQNPRYLITVTGKKLTVTCSQNMNHEYMSWYRQDPGLGLRQIYYSMNVEVTDKGDVPEGYKVSRKEKRNFPLILESPSPNQTSLYFCASSFLAGANVLTFGAGSRLTVL.

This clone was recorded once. Here the CDR3 reads CASSHLDRIEAFF. The CDR3 region has the DNA TGTGCCAGCAGTCACCTGGACAGGATTGAAGCTTTCTTT. The chain links TRBV27 to TRBJ1-1, with TRBD1 matching over 7 bases. The junction had 7 bases not matched to a gene; V was cut back by 5 bases and J by 7 bases. CDR3 size: 13 residues. CDR1 is MNHEY, CDR2 SMNVEV, per germline (reference sequence).

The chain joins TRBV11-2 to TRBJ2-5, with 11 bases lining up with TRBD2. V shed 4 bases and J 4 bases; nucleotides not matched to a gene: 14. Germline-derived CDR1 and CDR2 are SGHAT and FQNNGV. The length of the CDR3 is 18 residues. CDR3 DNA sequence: TGTGCCAGCAGCTCTCCGGGACTAGCGGAGGCGTGGATAGAGACCCAGTACTTC. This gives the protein CASSSPGLAEAWIETQYF.

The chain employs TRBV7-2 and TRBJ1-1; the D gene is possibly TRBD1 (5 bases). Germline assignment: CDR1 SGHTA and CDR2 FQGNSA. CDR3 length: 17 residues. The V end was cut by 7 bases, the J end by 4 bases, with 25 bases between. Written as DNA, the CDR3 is TGTGCCAGCACCCAAACAAATTCACTAGGGGTGACCACTGAAGCTTTCTTT. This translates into CASTQTNSLGVTTEAFF.

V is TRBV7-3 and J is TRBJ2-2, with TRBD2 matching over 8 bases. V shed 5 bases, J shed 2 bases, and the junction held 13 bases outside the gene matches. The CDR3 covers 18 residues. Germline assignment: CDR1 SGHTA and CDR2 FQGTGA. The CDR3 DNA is TGTGCCAGCAGCCCTACCCCGACTAGCGCGAGAAACACCGGGGAGCTGTTTTTT. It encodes CASSPTPTSARNTGELFF.

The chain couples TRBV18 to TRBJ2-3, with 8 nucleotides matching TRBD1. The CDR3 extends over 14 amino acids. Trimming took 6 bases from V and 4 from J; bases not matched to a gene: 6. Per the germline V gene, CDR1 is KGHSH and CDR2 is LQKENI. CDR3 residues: CASSANRGADTQYF. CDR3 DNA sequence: TGTGCCAGCTCGGCGAACAGGGGGGCAGATACGCAGTATTTT.

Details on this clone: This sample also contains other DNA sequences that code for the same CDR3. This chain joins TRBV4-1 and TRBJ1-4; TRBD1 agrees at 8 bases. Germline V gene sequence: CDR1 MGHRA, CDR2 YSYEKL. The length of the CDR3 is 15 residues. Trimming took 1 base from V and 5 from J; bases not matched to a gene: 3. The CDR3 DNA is TGCGCCAGCAGCCAAGTGGGGACAGGAAATGAAAAACTGTTTTTT. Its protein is CASSQVGTGNEKLFF.